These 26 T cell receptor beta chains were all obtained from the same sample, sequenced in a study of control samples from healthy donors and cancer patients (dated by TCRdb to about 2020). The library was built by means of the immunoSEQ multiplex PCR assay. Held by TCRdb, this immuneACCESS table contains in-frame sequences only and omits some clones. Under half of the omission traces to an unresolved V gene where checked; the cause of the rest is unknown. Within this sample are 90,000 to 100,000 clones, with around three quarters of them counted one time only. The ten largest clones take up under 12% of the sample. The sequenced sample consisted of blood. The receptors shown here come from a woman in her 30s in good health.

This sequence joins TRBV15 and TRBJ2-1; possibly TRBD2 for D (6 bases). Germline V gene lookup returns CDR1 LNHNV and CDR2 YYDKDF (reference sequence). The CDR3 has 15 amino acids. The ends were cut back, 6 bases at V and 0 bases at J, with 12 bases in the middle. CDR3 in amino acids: CATRGGGSSYNEQFF. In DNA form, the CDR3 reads TGTGCCACCAGGGGTGGGGGGAGCTCCTACAATGAGCAGTTCTTC. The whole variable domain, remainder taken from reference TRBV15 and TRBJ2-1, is DAMVIQNPRYQVTQFGKPVTLSCSQTLNHNVMYWYQQKSSQAPKLLFHYYDKDFNNEADTPDNFQSRRPNTSFCFLDIRSPGLGDTAMYLCATRGGGSSYNEQFFGPGTRLTVL.

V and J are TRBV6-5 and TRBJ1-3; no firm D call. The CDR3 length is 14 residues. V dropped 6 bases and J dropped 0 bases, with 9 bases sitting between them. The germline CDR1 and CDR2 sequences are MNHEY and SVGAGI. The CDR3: CASSGLSSGNTIYF. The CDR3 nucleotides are TGTGCCAGCAGCGGGCTTTCCTCTGGAAACACCATATATTTT.

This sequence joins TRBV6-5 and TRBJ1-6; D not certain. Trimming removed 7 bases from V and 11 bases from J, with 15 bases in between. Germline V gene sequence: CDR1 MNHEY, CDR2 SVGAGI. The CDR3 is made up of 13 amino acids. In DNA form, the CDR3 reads TGTGCCAGCACCCCGGGCCTGTTTACACCCCTCCACTTT. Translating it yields CASTPGLFTPLHF.

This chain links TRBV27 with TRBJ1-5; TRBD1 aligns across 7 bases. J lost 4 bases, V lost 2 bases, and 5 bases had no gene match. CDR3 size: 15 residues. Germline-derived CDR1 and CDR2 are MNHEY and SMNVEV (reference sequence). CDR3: CASSLRQGQNQPQHF. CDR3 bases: TGTGCCAGCAGTTTACGACAGGGTCAGAATCAGCCCCAGCATTTT.

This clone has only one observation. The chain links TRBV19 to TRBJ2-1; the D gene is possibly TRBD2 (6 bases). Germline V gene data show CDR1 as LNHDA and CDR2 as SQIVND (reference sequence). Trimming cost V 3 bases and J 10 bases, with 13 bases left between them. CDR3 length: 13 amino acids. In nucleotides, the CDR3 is TGTGCCAGTAGTATGGGGAGGTCTCAAGAGCAGTTCTTC. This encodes CASSMGRSQEQFF.

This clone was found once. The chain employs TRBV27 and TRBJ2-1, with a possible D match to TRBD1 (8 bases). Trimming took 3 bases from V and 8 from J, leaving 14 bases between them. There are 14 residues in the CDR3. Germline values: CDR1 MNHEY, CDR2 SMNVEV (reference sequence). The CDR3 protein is CASSFTGGVDEQFF. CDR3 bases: TGTGCCAGCAGTTTTACAGGGGGGGTAGATGAGCAGTTCTTC.

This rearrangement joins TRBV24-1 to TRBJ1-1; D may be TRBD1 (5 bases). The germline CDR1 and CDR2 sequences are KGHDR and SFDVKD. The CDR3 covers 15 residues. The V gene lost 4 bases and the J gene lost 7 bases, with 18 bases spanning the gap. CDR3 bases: TGTGCCACCAGTGAGATGGGACGGCCACCTAGTGAAGCTTTCTTT. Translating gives CATSEMGRPPSEAFF.

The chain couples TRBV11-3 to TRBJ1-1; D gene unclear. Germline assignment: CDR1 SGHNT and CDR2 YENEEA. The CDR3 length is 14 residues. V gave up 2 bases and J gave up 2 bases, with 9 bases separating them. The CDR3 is CASSLTHLNTEAFF. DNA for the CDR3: TGTGCCAGCAGCTTAACCCACCTAAACACTGAAGCTTTCTTT.

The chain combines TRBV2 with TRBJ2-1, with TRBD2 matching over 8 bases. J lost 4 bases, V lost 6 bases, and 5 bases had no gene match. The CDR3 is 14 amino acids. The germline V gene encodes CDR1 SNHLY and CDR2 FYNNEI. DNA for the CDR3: TGTGCCAGCAGGGAGCGGGGGCCTTACAATGAGCAGTTCTTC. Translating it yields CASRERGPYNEQFF.

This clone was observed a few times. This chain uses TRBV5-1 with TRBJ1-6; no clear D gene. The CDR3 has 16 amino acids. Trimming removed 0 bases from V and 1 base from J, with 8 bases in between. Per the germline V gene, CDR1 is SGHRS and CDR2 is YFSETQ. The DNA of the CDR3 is TGCGCCAGCAGCTTGGAAGGGTTATCCTATAATTCACCCCTCCACTTT. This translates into CASSLEGLSYNSPLHF.

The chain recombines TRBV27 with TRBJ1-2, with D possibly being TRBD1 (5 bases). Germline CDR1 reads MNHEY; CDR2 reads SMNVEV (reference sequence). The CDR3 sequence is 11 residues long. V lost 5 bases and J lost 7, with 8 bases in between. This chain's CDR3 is CASSLGPGYTF. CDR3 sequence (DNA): TGTGCCAGCAGTCTGGGACCTGGCTACACCTTC.

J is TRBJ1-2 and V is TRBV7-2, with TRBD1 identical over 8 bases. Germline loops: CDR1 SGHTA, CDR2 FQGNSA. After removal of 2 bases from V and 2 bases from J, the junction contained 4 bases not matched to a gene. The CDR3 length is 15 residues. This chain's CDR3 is CASSLLRQGNYGYTF. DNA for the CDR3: TGTGCCAGCAGCTTACTCCGACAGGGGAACTATGGCTACACCTTC.

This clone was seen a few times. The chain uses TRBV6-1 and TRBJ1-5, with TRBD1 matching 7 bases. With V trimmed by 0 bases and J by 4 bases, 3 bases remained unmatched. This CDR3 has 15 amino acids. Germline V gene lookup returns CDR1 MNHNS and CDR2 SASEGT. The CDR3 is CASSEASRGNQPQHF. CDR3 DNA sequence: TGTGCCAGCAGTGAAGCCTCCAGGGGGAATCAGCCCCAGCATTTT.

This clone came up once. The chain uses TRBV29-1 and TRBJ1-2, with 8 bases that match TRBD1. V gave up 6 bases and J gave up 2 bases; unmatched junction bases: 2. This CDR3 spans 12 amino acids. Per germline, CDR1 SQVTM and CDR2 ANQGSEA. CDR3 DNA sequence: TGCAGCGTGCCAGGGGGCAACTATGGCTACACCTTC. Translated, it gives CSVPGGNYGYTF.

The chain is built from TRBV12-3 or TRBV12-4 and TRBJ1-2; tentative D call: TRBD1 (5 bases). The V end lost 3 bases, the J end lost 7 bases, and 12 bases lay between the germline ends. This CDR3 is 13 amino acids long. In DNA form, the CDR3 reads TGTGCCAGCAGTTTTGGGGGGGTCCTTGGCTACACCTTC. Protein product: CASSFGGVLGYTF.

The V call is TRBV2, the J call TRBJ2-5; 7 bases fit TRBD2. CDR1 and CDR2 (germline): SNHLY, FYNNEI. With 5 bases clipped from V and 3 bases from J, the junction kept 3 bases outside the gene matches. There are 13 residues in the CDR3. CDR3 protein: CASSPSGEETQYF. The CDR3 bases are TGTGCCAGCAGTCCAAGCGGGGAAGAGACCCAGTACTTC.

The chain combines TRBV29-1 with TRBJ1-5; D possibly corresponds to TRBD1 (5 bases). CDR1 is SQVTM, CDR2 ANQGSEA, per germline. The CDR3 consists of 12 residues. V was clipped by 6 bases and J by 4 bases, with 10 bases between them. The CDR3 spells CSVGGKNQPQHF. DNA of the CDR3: TGCAGCGTGGGGGGGAAGAATCAGCCCCAGCATTTT.

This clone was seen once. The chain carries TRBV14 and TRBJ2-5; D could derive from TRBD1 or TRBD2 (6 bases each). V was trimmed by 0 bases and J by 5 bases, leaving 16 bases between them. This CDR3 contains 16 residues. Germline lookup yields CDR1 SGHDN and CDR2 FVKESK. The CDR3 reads CASSQEAGTRAETQYF. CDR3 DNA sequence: TGTGCCAGCAGCCAAGAGGCGGGGACAAGGGCGGAGACCCAGTACTTC.

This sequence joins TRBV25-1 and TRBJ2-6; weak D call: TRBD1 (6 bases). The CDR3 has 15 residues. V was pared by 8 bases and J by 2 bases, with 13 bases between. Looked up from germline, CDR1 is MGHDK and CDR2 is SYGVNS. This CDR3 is CASGEQGAGANVLTF. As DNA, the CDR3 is TGTGCCAGCGGGGAACAGGGAGCTGGGGCCAACGTCCTGACTTTC.

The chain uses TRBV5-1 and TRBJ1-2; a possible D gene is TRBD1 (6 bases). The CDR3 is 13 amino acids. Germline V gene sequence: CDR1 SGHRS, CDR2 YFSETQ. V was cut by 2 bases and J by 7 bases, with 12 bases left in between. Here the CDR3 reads CASSLQGPGGYTF. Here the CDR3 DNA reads TGCGCCAGCAGCTTACAGGGTCCCGGTGGCTACACCTTC.

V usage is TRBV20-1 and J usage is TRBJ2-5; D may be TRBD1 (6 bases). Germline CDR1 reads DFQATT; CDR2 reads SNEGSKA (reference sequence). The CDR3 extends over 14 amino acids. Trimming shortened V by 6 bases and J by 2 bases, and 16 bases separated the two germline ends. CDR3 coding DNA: TGCAGTGCGAGTCCCGGGACAATACAAGAGACCCAGTACTTC. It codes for CSASPGTIQETQYF.

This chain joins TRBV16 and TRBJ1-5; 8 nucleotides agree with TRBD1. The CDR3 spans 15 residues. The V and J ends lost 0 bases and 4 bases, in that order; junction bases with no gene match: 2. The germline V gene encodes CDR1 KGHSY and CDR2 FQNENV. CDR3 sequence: CASSQSGQGNQPQHF. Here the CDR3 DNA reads TGTGCCAGCAGCCAATCCGGACAGGGAAATCAGCCCCAGCATTTT.

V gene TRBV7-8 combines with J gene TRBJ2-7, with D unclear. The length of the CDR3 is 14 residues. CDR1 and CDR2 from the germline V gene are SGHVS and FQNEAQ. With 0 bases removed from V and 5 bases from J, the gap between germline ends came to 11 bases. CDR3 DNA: TGTGCCAGCAGCTTAGCCTACTTTACGGACGAGCAGTACTTC. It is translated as CASSLAYFTDEQYF.

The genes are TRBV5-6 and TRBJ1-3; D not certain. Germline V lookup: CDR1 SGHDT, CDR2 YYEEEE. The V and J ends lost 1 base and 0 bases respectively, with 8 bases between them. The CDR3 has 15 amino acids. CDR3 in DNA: TGTGCCAGCAGCTTGTTCCAGGTCTCTGGAAACACCATATATTTT. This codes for CASSLFQVSGNTIYF.

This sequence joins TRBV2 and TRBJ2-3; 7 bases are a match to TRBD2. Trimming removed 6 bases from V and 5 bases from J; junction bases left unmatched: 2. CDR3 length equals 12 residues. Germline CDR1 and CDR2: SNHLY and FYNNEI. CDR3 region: CASRASGDTQYF. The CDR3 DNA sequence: TGTGCCAGCAGGGCTAGCGGAGATACGCAGTATTTT.

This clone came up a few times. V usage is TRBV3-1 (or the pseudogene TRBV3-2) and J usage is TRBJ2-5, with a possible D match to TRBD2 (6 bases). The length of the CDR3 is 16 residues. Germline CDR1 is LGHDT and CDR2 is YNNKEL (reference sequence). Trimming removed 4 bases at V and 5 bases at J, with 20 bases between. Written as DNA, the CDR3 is TGTGCCAGCAGCCTAACACAAACCCGGCTAGCGGAGACCCAGTACTTC. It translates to CASSLTQTRLAETQYF.